These 6 T cell receptor beta chains originate from one sample sequenced in a study of T cell repertoires in cytomegalovirus infection. Their antigens are not known. MiXCR was run by TCRdb on the reads, yielding one entry per CDR3 protein. The data contain about 900,000 distinct CDR3 sequences, about 33% of them singletons. Sample: cultured CD8+ T cells from PBMCs, taken from culture after CMV antigen stimulation. These receptors all come from a human donor in good health (CMV status not recorded). Some clones in this sample may be carry-over from other donors' samples.

The gene calls are TRBV19 and TRBJ1-1; tentatively, D is TRBD1 (5 bases). CDR3 length: 15 amino acids. V lost 6 bases and J 5 bases, leaving 19 bases between the germline ends. Germline-derived CDR1 and CDR2 are LNHDA and SQIVND (reference sequence). The CDR3 sequence: CASRAWGLEKTEAFF. CDR3 DNA: TGTGCCAGTAGGGCGTGGGGGTTGGAGAAAACTGAAGCTTTCTTT. Complete variable domain (other parts from reference TRBV19 and TRBJ1-1): DGGITQSPKYLFRKEGQNVTLSCEQNLNHDAMYWYRQDPGQGLRLIYYSQIVNDFQKGDIAEGYSVSREKKESFPLTVTSAQKNPTAFYLCASRAWGLEKTEAFFGQGTRLTVV.

This clonotype was detected only a few times. The chain couples TRBV6-6 to TRBJ2-3; D might be TRBD1 or TRBD2, each matching 7 bases. CDR1 MNHNY and CDR2 SVGAGI come from the germline V gene (reference sequence). The CDR3 runs 16 residues. V was trimmed by 6 bases and J by 3 bases, leaving 19 bases between them. The CDR3 DNA reads TGTGCCAGCAGCCCCCTCCATCAGGGGGGGACAGATACGCAGTATTTT. Translating it yields CASSPLHQGGTDTQYF.

This chain links TRBV12-3 or TRBV12-4 with TRBJ2-2, with 10 bases aligning to TRBD2. This CDR3 region has 17 residues. Unmatched junction bases numbered 6, after V lost 3 bases and J lost 2 bases. The CDR3 bases are TGTGCCAGCAGTTTTATTAGCGGGGGGCCTAACACCGGGGAGCTGTTTTTT. It codes for CASSFISGGPNTGELFF.

A single count supports this clonotype. The chain carries TRBV4-2 and TRBJ2-3, with D perhaps matching TRBD2 (6 bases). The CDR3 length is 15 residues. The V end was cut by 4 bases, the J end by 2 bases, with 13 bases between. Germline V lookup: CDR1 LGHNA, CDR2 YNFKEQ. This chain's CDR3 is CASSPLDYPTDTQYF. The CDR3 coding sequence is TGTGCCAGCAGCCCACTGGACTACCCCACAGATACGCAGTATTTT.

This clonotype showed up many times. The V gene is TRBV7-6, the J gene TRBJ1-5; no definite D call. Trimming left V 1 base short and J 0 bases short, with 10 bases between. CDR1 is SGHVS, CDR2 FNYEAQ, per germline. The CDR3 runs 16 residues. The CDR3 DNA is TGTGCCAGCAGCTTAGGGGGATGGGATAGCAATCAGCCCCAGCATTTT. This sequence encodes CASSLGGWDSNQPQHF.

This clonotype appeared a few times. The CDR3 here is CASSFGGTGNTEAFF. The CDR3 coding sequence is TGTGCCAGCAGCTTCGGGGGGACAGGGAACACTGAAGCTTTCTTT. The chain uses TRBV7-3 and TRBJ1-1; 8 positions match TRBD1. The J segment lost 1 base and the V segment lost 3 bases, leaving 4 bases of the junction unmatched. In germline, CDR1 is SGHTA, CDR2 FQGTGA. This CDR3 spans 15 amino acids.